Presented here are 19 T cell receptor beta chains from one specimen sequenced in a study of blood T cell repertoires in COVID-19. Only in-frame clones appear in the TCRdb table, and some are missing; sequencing was by immunoSEQ multiplex PCR. The sample comprises about 300,000 clones, around four fifths of which are singletons, and roughly 1.2% rests with the top ten. What was sequenced was peripheral blood. The receptors derive from a woman aged 45 to 65 with acute or convalescent COVID-19.

This clone was observed a handful of times. The chain joins TRBV19 to TRBJ1-2; 11 nucleotides match TRBD1. This CDR3 region has 14 residues. The V gene's germline CDR1 is LNHDA and CDR2 SQIVND (reference sequence). Trimming cost V 3 bases and J 5 bases; bases outside gene matches: 2. CDR3 nucleotide sequence: TGTGCCAGTAGTATCGGGACAGGGGGATATGGCTACACCTTC. It yields the protein CASSIGTGGYGYTF. The variable domain in full, with the rest retrieved from reference TRBV19 and TRBJ1-2, is DGGITQSPKYLFRKEGQNVTLSCEQNLNHDAMYWYRQDPGQGLRLIYYSQIVNDFQKGDIAEGYSVSREKKESFPLTVTSAQKNPTAFYLCASSIGTGGYGYTFGSGTRLTVV.

This sequence joins TRBV10-3 and TRBJ2-5, with a tentative D call TRBD1 (6 bases). This CDR3 has 13 amino acids. V lost 7 bases and J lost 7, with 16 bases in between. Germline assignment: CDR1 ENHRY and CDR2 SYGVKD. This CDR3 reads CAIMDSSSGTQYF. CDR3 nucleotides: TGTGCCATCATGGACAGTTCTAGTGGGACCCAGTACTTC.

This clone appeared a single time. This chain links TRBV7-2 with TRBJ2-1, with TRBD1 as a possible D gene (6 bases). Trimming left V 1 base short and J 5 bases short, with 15 bases between. The CDR3 runs 16 residues. Germline values: CDR1 SGHTA, CDR2 FQGNSA. The chain's CDR3 is CASSLVGQGFDNEQFF. CDR3 nucleotides: TGTGCCAGCAGCTTAGTGGGGCAGGGGTTCGACAATGAGCAGTTCTTC.

The chain joins TRBV6-6 to TRBJ2-7, with a weak D call TRBD2 (5 bases). The V end lost 2 bases, the J end lost 2 bases, and 10 bases lay between the germline ends. Germline values: CDR1 MNHNY, CDR2 SVGAGI (reference sequence). The CDR3 spans 14 residues. In DNA form, the CDR3 reads TGTGCCAGCAGTTACGGCGGGTCCACCTACGAGCAGTACTTC. As protein: CASSYGGSTYEQYF.

This clone turned up a few times. V gene TRBV7-8 combines with J gene TRBJ2-5, with TRBD1 matching 9 bases. CDR1 and CDR2 (germline): SGHVS, FQNEAQ. The CDR3 extends over 14 amino acids. V shed 4 bases, J shed 2 bases, and the junction held 2 bases outside the gene matches. The CDR3 region has the DNA TGTGCCAGCAGCTGGGGGACAGGGCAAGAGACCCAGTACTTC. Encoded protein: CASSWGTGQETQYF.

The V gene is TRBV24-1, the J gene TRBJ2-5; maybe TRBD2 (5 bases). V lost 4 bases to trimming and J lost 1 base, with 9 bases between them. The CDR3 has 14 amino acids. Germline assignment: CDR1 KGHDR and CDR2 SFDVKD. CDR3 sequence reads: CATSDPGSQETQYF. In DNA form, the CDR3 reads TGTGCCACCAGTGACCCGGGGAGCCAAGAGACCCAGTACTTC.

This chain uses TRBV27 with TRBJ1-3; the match to TRBD1 covers 10 bases. Germline CDR1 is MNHEY and CDR2 is SMNVEV (reference sequence). This CDR3 region has 17 residues. V was clipped by 8 bases and J by 0 bases; unmatched bases: 10. The chain's CDR3 is CASSDRGLFSSGNTIYF. In nucleotides, the CDR3 is TGTGCCAGCTCGGACAGGGGGTTATTCAGCTCTGGAAACACCATATATTTT.

The chain links TRBV7-2 to TRBJ1-2; D is undetermined. Trimming took off 1 base at V and 3 bases at J, with 6 bases between the two ends. CDR1 and CDR2 (germline): SGHTA, FQGNSA. The CDR3 runs 13 residues. The CDR3 here is CASSLGTYYGYTF. The CDR3 DNA is TGTGCCAGCAGCTTAGGAACTTACTATGGCTACACCTTC.

The gene calls are TRBV5-6 and TRBJ1-6; D unclear. The germline V gene encodes CDR1 SGHDT and CDR2 YYEEEE. The V end lost 5 bases, the J end lost 9 bases, and 15 bases lay between the germline ends. The CDR3 has 14 amino acids. The DNA for the CDR3 is TGTGCCAGCAGTTATCGGGAGAAGGGTTCACCCCTCCACTTT. Protein sequence: CASSYREKGSPLHF. Full variable domain (rest looked up from reference TRBV5-6 and TRBJ1-6): DAGVTQSPTHLIKTRGQQVTLRCSPKSGHDTVSWYQQALGQGPQFIFQYYEEEERQRGNFPDRFSGHQFPNYSSELNVNALLLGDSALYLCASSYREKGSPLHFGNGTRLTVT.

The V gene is TRBV7-3, the J gene TRBJ2-5; D might be TRBD2 (5 bases). Germline lookup yields CDR1 SGHTA and CDR2 FQGTGA. Trimming shortened V by 0 bases and J by 5 bases, and 7 bases separated the two germline ends. This CDR3 has 13 residues. CDR3 sequence reads: CASSLTSAETQYF. As DNA, the CDR3 is TGTGCCAGCAGCTTAACTAGCGCGGAGACCCAGTACTTC.

The V call is TRBV10-3, the J call TRBJ1-6, with D unclear. The CDR3 loop spans 14 amino acids. V was trimmed by 4 bases and J by 10 bases, leaving 14 bases between them. CDR1 and CDR2 from the germline V gene are ENHRY and SYGVKD. The CDR3 protein is CAISGGSWNSPLHF. The CDR3 DNA reads as TGTGCCATCAGTGGCGGGTCCTGGAACTCACCCCTCCACTTT.

This clone is a singleton in its sample. The chain recombines TRBV5-1 with TRBJ2-5; 8 bases fit TRBD1. This CDR3 contains 14 residues. Looked up from germline, CDR1 is SGHRS and CDR2 is YFSETQ. Germline trimming cut 4 bases from V and 5 bases from J; bases unmatched to any gene: 7. The CDR3 spells CASSTGQGRETQYF. The CDR3 DNA is TGCGCCAGCAGCACCGGACAGGGCCGGGAGACCCAGTACTTC.

The chain uses TRBV5-1 and TRBJ2-2; 7 nucleotides line up with TRBD2. Germline trimming cut 3 bases from V and 4 bases from J; bases unmatched to any gene: 3. There are 14 residues in the CDR3. Germline loops: CDR1 SGHRS, CDR2 YFSETQ. This CDR3 is CASSSRESTGELFF. The CDR3 region has the DNA TGCGCCAGCAGCTCGCGGGAGTCCACCGGGGAGCTGTTTTTT.

J is TRBJ2-1 and V is TRBV5-1; TRBD2 is a possible D gene (6 bases). This CDR3 is built from 16 residues. Trimming removed 0 bases at V and 8 bases at J, with 18 bases between. CDR1 SGHRS and CDR2 YFSETQ come from the germline V gene. CDR3 sequence: CASSLEGTHKADEQFF. The CDR3 DNA is TGCGCCAGCAGCTTGGAAGGGACTCACAAAGCGGATGAGCAGTTCTTC.

The rearrangement uses TRBV6-5 and TRBJ1-2, with D hard to call. The V gene's germline CDR1 is MNHEY and CDR2 SVGAGI. The CDR3 has 12 amino acids. Deletions cut 7 bases from V and 2 bases from J, with 8 bases between. The CDR3 region is CASNTGNYGYTF. The DNA for the CDR3 is TGTGCCAGCAATACGGGAAACTATGGCTACACCTTC.

This rearrangement joins TRBV11-2 to TRBJ2-4; TRBD1 might be the D (6 bases). CDR1 SGHAT and CDR2 FQNNGV come from the germline V gene. CDR3 length: 14 residues. V shed 1 base and J shed 8 bases, with 12 bases lying between them. CDR3 coding DNA: TGTGCCAGCAGCTTAGTAGGGGGATGGGACATTCAGTACTTC. It specifies CASSLVGGWDIQYF.

The chain carries TRBV3-1 (or the pseudogene TRBV3-2) and TRBJ2-1; D perhaps matches TRBD2 (5 bases). Germline lookup yields CDR1 LGHDT and CDR2 YNNKEL (reference sequence). V lost 1 base and J lost 7, with 5 bases in between. The CDR3 loop spans 12 amino acids. The CDR3 nucleotides are TGTGCCAGCAGCCAAGTAGCGAATGAGCAGTTCTTC. It codes for CASSQVANEQFF.

CDR3 DNA: TGCGCCAGCAGCCAAGATGGTTGGGGCAGAGATGGCTACACCTTC. The encoded protein is CASSQDGWGRDGYTF. The rearrangement joins TRBV4-3 to TRBJ1-2; possibly TRBD1 for D (5 bases). The CDR3 sequence is 15 residues long. V gave up 0 bases and J gave up 6 bases, with 14 bases separating them. Germline V gene lookup returns CDR1 LGHNA and CDR2 YSLEER.

This rearrangement joins TRBV29-1 to TRBJ1-6, with TRBD1 identical over 8 bases. CDR1 and CDR2 from the germline V gene are SQVTM and ANQGSEA. After removal of 6 bases from V and 3 bases from J, the junction contained 10 bases not matched to a gene. CDR3 length: 16 residues. The CDR3 protein is CSVSFGQGGYNSPLHF. DNA for the CDR3: TGCAGCGTCTCCTTTGGACAGGGAGGCTATAATTCACCCCTCCACTTT. The full variable domain, its missing parts supplied by reference TRBV29-1 and TRBJ1-6, is SAVISQKPSRDICQRGTSLTIQCQVDSQVTMMFWYRQQPGQSLTLIATANQGSEATYESGFVIDKFPISRPNLTFSTLTVSNMSPEDSSIYLCSVSFGQGGYNSPLHFGNGTRLTVT.